The 16 T cell receptor beta chains below come from one sample, sequenced in a study of T cells in Graves' hyperthyroidism and ophthalmopathy. The CDR3 regions of TCR beta were amplified from RNA transcripts. The HTBI primer set drove a first-round RT-PCR of the TCR CDR3. TCRdb analysed the multiplex PCR reads with MiXCR anew, one entry per CDR3 protein. The sample comprises 350,000 to 450,000 distinct CDR3 sequences, approximately 18% of which are singletons, and around a third rests with the top ten. The sample consisted of blood. The receptor source for this set is a woman younger than 45 with Graves' hyperthyroidism that later progressed to Graves' ophthalmopathy.

The chain recombines TRBV5-5 with TRBJ2-5; D call uncertain. This CDR3 region has 13 residues. Germline V gene sequence: CDR1 SGHKS, CDR2 YYEKEE (reference sequence). Between the trimmed V and J ends, which lost 4 bases and 7 bases, there was a span of 14 bases. The CDR3 DNA sequence: TGTGCCAGCAGCCCAGTAAGGTGGTGGACCCAGTACTTC. Translated: CASSPVRWWTQYF.

The V call is TRBV4-1, the J call TRBJ2-2; D remains unclear. The germline CDR1 and CDR2 sequences are MGHRA and YSYEKL. V was clipped by 0 bases and J by 3 bases, with 11 bases between them. The CDR3 contains 16 residues. This CDR3 reads CASSQDLQPYTGELFF. The DNA of the CDR3 is TGCGCCAGCAGCCAAGATTTACAACCTTACACCGGGGAGCTGTTTTTT.

This clonotype has a handful of counts. The V gene is TRBV7-8, the J gene TRBJ1-1, with 7 nucleotides matching TRBD1. V trimming: 9 bases; J trimming: 1 base; junction bases outside the gene matches: 14. CDR3 length equals 16 residues. The germline V gene encodes CDR1 SGHVS and CDR2 FQNEAQ. CDR3 region: CASGTVRGQRNTEAFF. DNA of the CDR3: TGTGCCAGTGGGACAGTTAGGGGGCAACGGAACACTGAAGCTTTCTTT.

The rearrangement joins TRBV7-9 to TRBJ1-4, with 7 bases fitting TRBD1. The V gene end was trimmed by 5 bases and the J gene end by 2 bases; junction bases not matched to a gene: 8. The CDR3 runs 16 residues. Germline V lookup: CDR1 SEHNR, CDR2 FQNEAQ (reference sequence). For the CDR3, the DNA is TGTGCCAGCAGCCCCCGACAGGGTCGCACTAATGAAAAACTGTTTTTT. It is translated as CASSPRQGRTNEKLFF.

A few counts support this clonotype. The chain employs TRBV9 and TRBJ1-2; D remains ambiguous. This CDR3 is 13 amino acids long. Trimming pared 2 bases from V and 2 bases from J, leaving 7 bases between. Germline V gene lookup returns CDR1 SGDLS and CDR2 YYNGEE. CDR3 protein: CASSVWQNYGYTF. CDR3 sequence (DNA): TGTGCCAGCAGCGTGTGGCAGAACTATGGCTACACCTTC.

This clonotype was seen at least ten times. The chain carries TRBV11-3 and TRBJ2-1; D not resolved. Looked up from germline, CDR1 is SGHNT and CDR2 is YENEEA. V lost 6 bases and J lost 3, with 9 bases in between. The CDR3 runs to 13 residues. In DNA form, the CDR3 reads TGTGCCAGCAGTTCGGGTCGCTACAATGAGCAGTTCTTC. It specifies CASSSGRYNEQFF. Complete variable domain (other parts from reference TRBV11-3 and TRBJ2-1): EAGVVQSPRYKIIEKKQPVAFWCNPISGHNTLYWYLQNLGQGPELLIRYENEEAVDDSQLPKDRFSAERLKGVDSTLKIQPAELGDSAVYLCASSSGRYNEQFFGPGTRLTVL.

Points on this clonotype: This CDR3 is missing its conserved last phenylalanine or tryptophan, likely due to a read error. The DNA is left out, because the CDR3 cannot be placed on it with certainty; the CDR3 is given as TCRdb lists it. The V gene is TRBV11-2, the J gene TRBJ1-6; TRBD1, as called in the table, went unchecked against the DNA. The germline V gene has CDR1 SGHAT and CDR2 FQNNGV. Termini included, the CDR3 measures 19 amino acids. CDR3 protein: CASSLDYRDRGPYNSPHHV.

This clonotype was counted many times. The gene calls are TRBV7-9 and TRBJ1-1; 9 nucleotides match TRBD1. V lost 1 base and J lost 3; bases outside the gene matches: 6. The CDR3 has 16 amino acids. Germline lookup yields CDR1 SEHNR and CDR2 FQNEAQ (reference sequence). The DNA for the CDR3 is TGTGCCAGCAGCTTAGTTGGGACAGGGCCAGACACTGAAGCTTTCTTT. Protein product: CASSLVGTGPDTEAFF.

This clonotype showed up many times. Here the CDR3 DNA reads TGTGCCAGCTCACCACGGACTAGCGGGAGCGCGTCCTACAATGAGCAGTTCTTC. Translating gives CASSPRTSGSASYNEQFF. The chain is built from TRBV18 and TRBJ2-1; 13 nucleotides line up with TRBD2. CDR1 is KGHSH and CDR2 is LQKENI in the germline V gene. V shed 1 base and J 1 base; nucleotides not matched to a gene: 4. The CDR3 spans 18 residues.

This clonotype came up many times. The J gene is TRBJ2-5, the V gene TRBV7-9, with D maybe TRBD2 (5 bases). Germline CDR1 reads SEHNR; CDR2 reads FQNEAQ (reference sequence). Trimming left V 2 bases short and J 4 bases short, with 8 bases between. The length of the CDR3 is 13 residues. Written as DNA, the CDR3 is TGTGCCAGCAGCTTACAACGGGGAGAGACCCAGTACTTC. This gives the protein CASSLQRGETQYF.

The chain employs TRBV28 and TRBJ2-1; 14 bases line up with TRBD2. The CDR3 length is 16 residues. Germline V gene data show CDR1 as MDHEN and CDR2 as SYDVKM. The V gene end was trimmed by 4 bases and the J gene end by 8 bases; junction bases not matched to a gene: 7. The CDR3 bases are TGTGCCAGCAGTTCCCCGACTAGCGGGAGGGCCCATGAGCAGTTCTTC. Translation: CASSSPTSGRAHEQFF.

This clonotype was seen at least ten times. The V and J genes are TRBV2 and TRBJ1-6; TRBD1 might be the D (6 bases). CDR3 length equals 15 residues. Per the germline V gene, CDR1 is SNHLY and CDR2 is FYNNEI. The germline V and J ends were trimmed by 3 bases and 7 bases, with 13 bases remaining between them. The CDR3, as DNA: TGTGCCAGCAGTGACGGGGGGCGTCGGAATTCACCCCTCCACTTT. This codes for CASSDGGRRNSPLHF.

This clonotype was seen many times. The rearrangement uses TRBV28 and TRBJ2-7; 9 positions agree with TRBD2. The V gene's germline CDR1 is MDHEN and CDR2 SYDVKM. The CDR3 extends over 14 amino acids. The ends lost 6 bases at V and 7 bases at J; junction bases unmatched: 10. The CDR3, as DNA: TGTGCCAGCAGCCCTAGCGGGATTGCTTCTGAGCAGTACTTC. This sequence encodes CASSPSGIASEQYF. The variable domain in full, completed from reference TRBV28 and TRBJ2-7, reads DVKVTQSSRYLVKRTGEKVFLECVQDMDHENMFWYRQDPGLGLRLIYFSYDVKMKEKGDIPEGYSVSREKKERFSLILESASTNQTSMYLCASSPSGIASEQYFGPGTRLTVT.

The J gene is TRBJ2-7, the V gene TRBV4-1; 10 bases match TRBD1. CDR3 size: 15 residues. Unmatched junction bases numbered 7, after V lost 3 bases and J lost 5 bases. Germline V gene lookup returns CDR1 MGHRA and CDR2 YSYEKL. CDR3 DNA: TGCGCCAGCAGCCACGCTATGACAGGGGGCGACGAGCAGTACTTC. This gives the protein CASSHAMTGGDEQYF.

The chain combines TRBV7-6 with TRBJ2-7, with a possible D match to TRBD1 (6 bases). This CDR3 comprises 14 residues. CDR1 and CDR2 (germline): SGHVS, FNYEAQ. The V end lost 5 bases, the J end lost 0 bases, and 11 bases lay between the germline ends. The CDR3 nucleotides are TGTGCCAGCAGCATGACAGGAACCTCCTACGAGCAGTACTTC. The encoded protein is CASSMTGTSYEQYF.

The V and J genes are TRBV5-1 and TRBJ2-5; 7 nucleotides align to TRBD2. Looked up from germline, CDR1 is SGHRS and CDR2 is YFSETQ. Trimming at V came to 4 bases and at J to 2 bases, leaving 11 bases not matched to a gene. This CDR3 is 16 amino acids long. Here the CDR3 DNA reads TGCGCCAGCAGCCGCCGAGGACTAGATCAACAAGAGACCCAGTACTTC. It is translated as CASSRRGLDQQETQYF.